This TCR beta chain was captured in a study of shared clonotypes between healthy human individuals. Overall study findings and caveats: The study found about 5% of naive CD4 clonotypes shared across a handful of donors.

As regards this clone: Its antigen remains unidentified.

With 8 bases removed from V and 1 base from J, the gap between germline ends came to 17 bases. Germline V lookup: CDR1 SGHAT, CDR2 FQDESV (reference sequence). The CDR3 is made up of 15 amino acids. TCRdb's copy holds only in-frame clones and misses some; the assay was immunoSEQ multiplex PCR. Among about 1 million clones, roughly 80% were seen once, and the ten largest hold 1.2% to 1.5%. The source of this sequence is a man between 18 and 29 years old in good health. Sequencing was carried out using memory CD4+ T cells sorted from blood. Subset denoted: CD45RA-negative fraction. The rearrangement joins TRBV11-1 to TRBJ1-1; tentatively, D is TRBD1 (5 bases). The CDR3 DNA is TGTGCCAGCCGCGGCCAAATTACAGGGAACACTGAAGCTTTCTTT. It specifies CASRGQITGNTEAFF.